Following are 25 T cell receptor beta chains from one sample sequenced in a study of T cell responses to AZD1222 COVID-19 vaccine. Profiling relied on immunoSEQ multiplex PCR, and the TCRdb table lists in-frame clones only, not all of them. The sample records some 100,000 clones, around 87% being singletons. Source: peripheral blood, taken on day 0 of AZD1222 vaccination. The receptor source for this set is an adult in good health.

This sequence joins TRBV6-5 and TRBJ1-5; D is undetermined. CDR3 length: 13 amino acids. The germline V and J ends were trimmed by 11 bases and 0 bases, with 11 bases remaining between them. CDR1 is MNHEY, CDR2 SVGAGI, per germline. CDR3 residues: CAHGFNSNQPQHF. CDR3 nucleotide sequence: TGTGCCCATGGTTTTAATAGCAATCAGCCCCAGCATTTT.

With respect to this clone: At the DNA level, this CDR3 is encoded by other sequences in the same sample as well. V and J are TRBV5-1 and TRBJ2-7; D remains ambiguous. This CDR3 is built from 12 residues. From germline, CDR1 is SGHRS and CDR2 YFSETQ. V was shortened by 1 base and J by 3 bases, with 5 bases between the two germline ends. The CDR3 loop reads CASSLNFYEQYF. In DNA form, the CDR3 reads TGCGCCAGCAGCTTGAACTTCTACGAGCAGTACTTC. Full variable domain (outside the CDR3, taken from reference TRBV5-1 and TRBJ2-7): KAGVTQTPRYLIKTRGQQVTLSCSPISGHRSVSWYQQTPGQGLQFLFEYFSETQRNKGNFPGRFSGRQFSNSRSEMNVSTLELGDSALYLCASSLNFYEQYFGPGTRLTVT.

The V gene is TRBV15, the J gene TRBJ1-2; 7 nucleotides align to TRBD1. Trimming took 3 bases from V and 3 from J; bases not matched to a gene: 10. Germline V gives CDR1 LNHNV, CDR2 YYDKDF (reference sequence). The CDR3 has 16 residues. CDR3 nucleotide sequence: TGTGCCACCAGCAGCTACGAATGGACAGGAGACTATGGCTACACCTTC. Residues: CATSSYEWTGDYGYTF. The full variable domain, with the rest looked up from reference TRBV15 and TRBJ1-2, is DAMVIQNPRYQVTQFGKPVTLSCSQTLNHNVMYWYQQKSSQAPKLLFHYYDKDFNNEADTPDNFQSRRPNTSFCFLDIRSPGLGDTAMYLCATSSYEWTGDYGYTFGSGTRLTVV.

The chain recombines TRBV2 with TRBJ2-1, with 13 nucleotides matching TRBD2. The CDR3 contains 16 residues. Looked up from germline, CDR1 is SNHLY and CDR2 is FYNNEI. V shed 5 bases and J 5 bases; nucleotides not matched to a gene: 6. The CDR3 DNA reads TGTGCCAGCAGTCTGGGACTAGCGGGGCCCAACAATGAGCAGTTCTTC. This gives the protein CASSLGLAGPNNEQFF.

The chain has TRBV19 and TRBJ2-2; D is possibly TRBD1 (6 bases). Germline loops: CDR1 LNHDA, CDR2 SQIVND (reference sequence). Between the trimmed V and J ends, which lost 6 bases and 5 bases, there was a span of 16 bases. CDR3 length: 15 residues. The CDR3 loop is CASRRWLGGTGELFF. The CDR3 DNA is TGTGCCAGTAGGAGGTGGCTAGGGGGTACCGGGGAGCTGTTTTTT.

This clone showed up just a few times. The chain is built from TRBV6-6 and TRBJ2-7, with TRBD2 matching 10 bases. This CDR3 is built from 14 residues. J lost 7 bases, V lost 5 bases, and 8 bases had no gene match. CDR1 and CDR2 from the germline V gene are MNHNY and SVGAGI (reference sequence). CDR3 sequence: CASSPLAGVGEQYF. The CDR3 nucleotides read TGTGCCAGCAGTCCGCTAGCGGGGGTCGGAGAGCAGTACTTC.

V is TRBV15 and J is TRBJ1-2; tentative D call: TRBD1 (5 bases). Trimming took off 4 bases at V and 1 base at J, with 13 bases between the two ends. Germline V gives CDR1 LNHNV, CDR2 YYDKDF (reference sequence). CDR3 length: 15 residues. In nucleotides, the CDR3 is TGTGCCACCAGCATCAGTCGGGGACTTAACTATGGCTACACCTTC. Protein: CATSISRGLNYGYTF.

The chain employs TRBV19 and TRBJ1-6; maybe TRBD1 (5 bases). This CDR3 has 15 amino acids. CDR1 is LNHDA and CDR2 is SQIVND in the germline V gene (reference sequence). Trimming took 2 bases from V and 9 from J, leaving 14 bases between them. CDR3 sequence: CASSIKGPRGSPLHF. For the CDR3, the DNA is TGTGCCAGTAGTATAAAAGGACCTAGGGGTTCACCCCTCCACTTT.

The J gene is TRBJ2-7, the V gene TRBV2, with D hard to call. This CDR3 region has 11 residues. Germline values: CDR1 SNHLY, CDR2 FYNNEI. The V end was cut by 8 bases, the J end by 3 bases, with 8 bases between. The CDR3 reads CASAYSYEQYF. The CDR3 nucleotides read TGTGCCAGCGCGTACAGCTACGAGCAGTACTTC. The full variable domain, completed using reference TRBV2 and TRBJ2-7, is EPEVTQTPSHQVTQMGQEVILRCVPISNHLYFYWYRQILGQKVEFLVSFYNNEISEKSEIFDDQFSVERPDGSNFTLKIRSTKLEDSAMYFCASAYSYEQYFGPGTRLTVT.

The rearrangement uses TRBV12-3 or TRBV12-4 and TRBJ1-4, with a possible D match to TRBD1 (5 bases). The germline V and J ends were trimmed by 7 bases and 8 bases, with 14 bases remaining between them. This CDR3 is built from 13 residues. DNA of the CDR3: TGTGCCAGCATGTCCCAGGGTGGAGAAAAACTGTTTTTT. Its translation: CASMSQGGEKLFF.

Comments on this clone: Other DNA sequences in this specimen translate into the identical CDR3. This chain joins TRBV11-2 and TRBJ2-7, with D uncertain. Germline CDR1 SGHAT, CDR2 FQNNGV. The CDR3 is made up of 13 amino acids. The V and J ends lost 0 bases and 2 bases respectively, with 5 bases between them. Written as DNA, the CDR3 is TGTGCCAGCAGCTTAGATAGGGCCTACGAGCAGTACTTC. It codes for CASSLDRAYEQYF.

This chain links TRBV6-6 with TRBJ2-7; 9 bases fit TRBD1. V lost 6 bases to trimming and J lost 4 bases; unmatched junction nucleotides: 7. This CDR3 spans 14 amino acids. From germline, CDR1 is MNHNY and CDR2 SVGAGI (reference sequence). The CDR3 DNA is TGTGCCAGCAGAGAGACCGGGACAGGGTACGAGCAGTACTTC. This translates into CASRETGTGYEQYF.

V is TRBV6-5 and J is TRBJ1-1; TRBD1 matches at 8 bases. The J segment lost 2 bases and the V segment lost 2 bases, leaving 7 bases of the junction unmatched. Germline assignment: CDR1 MNHEY and CDR2 SVGAGI. The CDR3 spans 16 residues. The CDR3 DNA reads TGTGCCAGCAGTTACGGGGTAGACAGGGGAAACACTGAAGCTTTCTTT. Protein: CASSYGVDRGNTEAFF.

Comment on this clone: One end of the junction varies from germline; a read error may be responsible. V usage is TRBV7-9 and J usage is TRBJ1-2, with 7 positions matching TRBD1. CDR1 and CDR2 (germline): SEHNR, FQNEAQ (reference sequence). The CDR3 consists of 13 residues. DNA of the CDR3: TGTGCCAGCAGCGACCATGGCCACAGGGGATTTTGCTTC. The encoded protein is CASSDHGHRGFCF. The full variable domain, with the rest looked up from reference TRBV7-9 and TRBJ1-2, is DTGVSQNPRHKITKRGQNVTFRCDPISEHNRLYWYRQTLGQGPEFLTYFQNEAQLEKSRLLSDRFSAERPKGSFSTLEIQRTEQGDSAMYLCASSDHGHRGFCFGSGTRLTVV.

The gene calls are TRBV13 and TRBJ2-3; D call uncertain. The V end was cut by 5 bases, the J end by 4 bases, with 13 bases between. The length of the CDR3 is 14 residues. Germline V gene data show CDR1 as PRHDT and CDR2 as FYEKMQ (reference sequence). DNA for the CDR3: TGTGCCAGCAGCCCCGACCATTCCTCAGATACGCAGTATTTT. Protein: CASSPDHSSDTQYF. Full variable domain (remainder filled in from reference TRBV13 and TRBJ2-3): AAGVIQSPRHLIKEKRETATLKCYPIPRHDTVYWYQQGPGQDPQFLISFYEKMQSDKGSIPDRFSAQQFSDYHSELNMSSLELGDSALYFCASSPDHSSDTQYFGPGTRLTVL.

The chain couples TRBV5-1 to TRBJ2-7; 7 positions agree with TRBD2. Germline V lookup: CDR1 SGHRS, CDR2 YFSETQ. V lost 4 bases to trimming and J lost 5 bases; unmatched junction nucleotides: 15. CDR3 length: 16 amino acids. Here the CDR3 DNA reads TGCGCCAGCAGCAGGGCTGGTTCGGGGGGTTGGAACGAGCAGTACTTC. This gives the protein CASSRAGSGGWNEQYF.

The gene calls are TRBV7-2 and TRBJ1-1, with D uncertain. CDR3 length: 11 residues. Looked up from germline, CDR1 is SGHTA and CDR2 is FQGNSA. Trimming shortened V by 4 bases and J by 8 bases, and 8 bases separated the two germline ends. CDR3 amino acids: CASSYLVEAFF. The CDR3 DNA reads TGTGCCAGCAGCTACCTAGTAGAAGCTTTCTTT.

The V gene is TRBV27, the J gene TRBJ1-2; TRBD1 agrees at 7 bases. J gave up 3 bases and V 8 bases, and 9 bases lay outside the gene matches. CDR1 MNHEY and CDR2 SMNVEV come from the germline V gene (reference sequence). This CDR3 spans 14 amino acids. CDR3 residues: CASGPGTAHYGYTF. The CDR3 DNA follows: TGTGCCAGCGGTCCCGGGACAGCTCACTATGGCTACACCTTC.

The rearrangement uses TRBV6-5 and TRBJ1-6, with 7 bases lining up with TRBD1. Per the germline V gene, CDR1 is MNHEY and CDR2 is SVGAGI. The CDR3 runs 16 residues. V gave up 4 bases and J gave up 5 bases; unmatched junction bases: 8. CDR3 in DNA: TGTGCCAGCAGTTTTCGCACCGGGACAGATAATTCACCCCTCCACTTT. Its translation: CASSFRTGTDNSPLHF.

The genes are TRBV27 and TRBJ2-2; 7 nucleotides agree with TRBD1. V was pared by 7 bases and J by 3 bases, with 14 bases of the junction left unmatched. The V gene's germline CDR1 is MNHEY and CDR2 SMNVEV (reference sequence). This CDR3 contains 17 residues. The CDR3 reads CASTPTRQGGDTGELFF. The CDR3 coding sequence is TGTGCCAGCACCCCCACAAGACAGGGCGGCGACACCGGGGAGCTGTTTTTT.

The rearrangement uses TRBV7-2 and TRBJ2-2; 8 nucleotides line up with TRBD2. This CDR3 spans 16 amino acids. Germline V CDR1 and CDR2: SGHTA, FQGNSA. J gave up 2 bases and V 4 bases, and 6 bases lay outside the gene matches. DNA for the CDR3: TGTGCCAGCAGCTCGTTTAGCGGGGTCAACACCGGGGAGCTGTTTTTT. As protein: CASSSFSGVNTGELFF.

The chain uses TRBV28 and TRBJ1-4; D is possibly TRBD1 (5 bases). Trimming took 5 bases from V and 8 from J, leaving 18 bases between them. The CDR3 extends over 15 amino acids. Germline V gene data show CDR1 as MDHEN and CDR2 as SYDVKM. The DNA for the CDR3 is TGTGCCAGCAGTCGCACACGGGGGGTACGGGAAAAACTGTTTTTT. It translates to CASSRTRGVREKLFF.

This sequence joins TRBV29-1 and TRBJ2-7; possibly TRBD1 for D (5 bases). Germline CDR1 SQVTM, CDR2 ANQGSEA. V gave up 0 bases and J gave up 1 base, with 10 bases separating them. The CDR3 runs to 14 residues. CDR3 DNA sequence: TGCAGCGTTGAAGAACCGCGACAGTCCTACGAGCAGTACTTC. Amino acid sequence: CSVEEPRQSYEQYF.

The chain uses TRBV5-6 and TRBJ2-7; D gene unclear. V lost 0 bases to trimming and J lost 5 bases, with 15 bases between them. Germline loops: CDR1 SGHDT, CDR2 YYEEEE. This CDR3 has 15 residues. This chain's CDR3 is CASSLALRVRDEQYF. For the CDR3, the DNA is TGTGCCAGCAGCTTGGCCCTGCGCGTTCGGGACGAGCAGTACTTC.

This rearrangement joins TRBV7-9 to TRBJ1-1, with D perhaps matching TRBD1 (6 bases). Trimming pared 1 base from V and 5 bases from J, leaving 14 bases between. Looked up from germline, CDR1 is SEHNR and CDR2 is FQNEAQ (reference sequence). The CDR3 is 15 amino acids. CDR3 coding DNA: TGTGCCAGCAGCTTAGAATCGGGGGGCGGGACTGAAGCTTTCTTT. Its protein is CASSLESGGGTEAFF.